Each of the 18 T cell receptor beta chains below was sequenced from the same sample in a study of blood T cell repertoires in COVID-19. The protocol was immunoSEQ multiplex PCR, while the TCRdb copy is restricted to in-frame clones and leaves out a portion. Here the sample spans about 130,000 clones, more than 75% being singletons. Sequencing was performed on peripheral blood. These receptors all stem from a woman aged 55-75 years with acute or convalescent COVID-19.

The gene calls are TRBV3-1 (or the pseudogene TRBV3-2) and TRBJ1-5; D might be TRBD1 (6 bases). The CDR3 spans 14 residues. Per the germline V gene, CDR1 is LGHDT and CDR2 is YNNKEL (reference sequence). Trimming pared 1 base from V and 2 bases from J, leaving 6 bases between. The CDR3 is CASSQAGGNQPQHF. CDR3 DNA sequence: TGTGCCAGCAGCCAAGCAGGGGGCAATCAGCCCCAGCATTTT.

The rearrangement links TRBV5-4 to TRBJ2-1, with D tentatively TRBD2 (5 bases). Germline CDR1 reads SGHNT; CDR2 reads YYREEE (reference sequence). CDR3 length: 15 amino acids. Trimming cost V 4 bases and J 7 bases, with 18 bases left between them. Written as DNA, the CDR3 is TGTGCCAGCAGCCCCGCAGGAGGCCTTACAAATGAGCAGTTCTTC. It is translated as CASSPAGGLTNEQFF.

J is TRBJ1-4 and V is TRBV7-2, with 10 bases lining up with TRBD1. The germline CDR1 and CDR2 sequences are SGHTA and FQGNSA. There are 14 residues in the CDR3. Unmatched junction bases numbered 2, after V lost 3 bases and J lost 7 bases. As DNA, the CDR3 is TGTGCCAGCAGCTTGGACAGGGGGGCTGAAAAACTGTTTTTT. As protein: CASSLDRGAEKLFF.

This sequence joins TRBV11-2 and TRBJ2-1; D might be TRBD2 (5 bases). Between the trimmed V and J ends, which lost 1 base and 0 bases, there was a span of 16 bases. The CDR3 is 18 residues long. From germline, CDR1 is SGHAT and CDR2 FQNNGV. The CDR3 coding sequence is TGTGCCAGCAGCTTAGCAGCAAGGCTAGCCAGCTCCTACAATGAGCAGTTCTTC. It is translated as CASSLAARLASSYNEQFF.

The rearrangement uses TRBV4-1 and TRBJ2-3; TRBD2 agrees at 10 bases. The junction had 12 bases not matched to a gene; V was cut back by 5 bases and J by 1 base. Germline V CDR1 and CDR2: MGHRA, YSYEKL. CDR3 length equals 18 residues. The CDR3 protein is CASSETRLAGDRTDTQYF. The CDR3 nucleotides read TGCGCCAGCAGCGAAACCCGACTAGCGGGTGACCGCACAGATACGCAGTATTTT.

V gene TRBV19 combines with J gene TRBJ1-1, with a possible D match to TRBD1 (5 bases). Trimming stripped 3 bases from V and 4 bases from J, with 12 bases between. Germline lookup yields CDR1 LNHDA and CDR2 SQIVND (reference sequence). The CDR3 has 14 amino acids. The CDR3 protein is CASSILGRGTEAFF. The CDR3 bases are TGTGCCAGTAGTATCCTCGGGAGGGGCACTGAAGCTTTCTTT.

DNA for the CDR3: TGTGCCAGCAGCGTAGGACAGAACTATGGCTACACCTTC. This translates into CASSVGQNYGYTF. The chain recombines TRBV9 with TRBJ1-2; D may be TRBD1 (5 bases). The germline V gene encodes CDR1 SGDLS and CDR2 YYNGEE. This CDR3 is built from 13 residues. The germline V and J ends were trimmed by 0 bases and 2 bases, with 5 bases remaining between them.

The chain uses TRBV18 and TRBJ1-4, with D possibly matching TRBD1 (5 bases). CDR1 is KGHSH, CDR2 LQKENI, per germline. V was clipped by 3 bases and J by 7 bases, with 12 bases between them. The CDR3 runs 14 residues. The DNA for the CDR3 is TGTGCCAGCTCACCGGGACTTTCTACTGAAAAACTGTTTTTT. It is translated as CASSPGLSTEKLFF.

This chain links TRBV19 with TRBJ1-5, with 8 bases matching TRBD1. Germline V gene lookup returns CDR1 LNHDA and CDR2 SQIVND (reference sequence). The junction had 7 bases not matched to a gene; V was cut back by 9 bases and J by 3 bases. CDR3 length: 14 residues. CDR3 DNA sequence: TGTGCCAGCAAGCCGGGACAGGACAATCAGCCCCAGCATTTT. Its translation: CASKPGQDNQPQHF.

The chain has TRBV27 and TRBJ1-5; D is possibly TRBD1 (6 bases). V lost 3 bases to trimming and J lost 4 bases, with 13 bases between them. The CDR3 is made up of 15 amino acids. The germline gives CDR1 MNHEY, CDR2 SMNVEV (reference sequence). In nucleotides, the CDR3 is TGTGCCAGCAGTTTCTCTACAGGGAGTAATCAGCCCCAGCATTTT. Translated: CASSFSTGSNQPQHF.

CDR3 residues: CASSLRTSSTEAFF. In DNA, the CDR3 is TGTGCCAGCAGCTTGAGGACATCCTCGACTGAAGCTTTCTTT. This rearrangement joins TRBV5-8 to TRBJ1-1, with D tentatively TRBD1 (5 bases). The germline V gene encodes CDR1 SGHTS and CDR2 YDEGEE. The CDR3 is 14 amino acids. V lost 1 base, J lost 5 bases, and 12 bases lay in between.

The chain is built from TRBV19 and TRBJ1-1; 8 positions match TRBD1. V lost 7 bases and J lost 5; bases outside the gene matches: 9. The CDR3 length is 14 residues. Looked up from germline, CDR1 is LNHDA and CDR2 is SQIVND (reference sequence). The CDR3 sequence is CASTLGQGRTEAFF. Written as DNA, the CDR3 is TGTGCCAGTACCCTCGGACAGGGAAGAACTGAAGCTTTCTTT.

The J gene is TRBJ2-1, the V gene TRBV19, with 8 bases matching TRBD2. The length of the CDR3 is 12 residues. Germline values: CDR1 LNHDA, CDR2 SQIVND (reference sequence). Losses at the gene ends were 6 bases for V and 10 bases for J; bases not matched to a gene: 5. The CDR3 sequence is CASSLGGDEQFF. For the CDR3, the DNA is TGTGCCAGTAGCCTCGGGGGGGACGAGCAGTTCTTC.

The chain is built from TRBV30 and TRBJ2-1, with 11 bases that match TRBD2. The CDR3 is made up of 14 amino acids. V lost 3 bases, J lost 12 bases, and 10 bases stayed unmatched. The germline gives CDR1 GTSNPN, CDR2 SVGIG (reference sequence). CDR3 in DNA: TGTGCCTGGAGCCGTCGGACTAGCGGGTCGGGGCAGTTCTTC. Translation gives CAWSRRTSGSGQFF.

The chain joins TRBV30 to TRBJ2-2, with 12 nucleotides matching TRBD2. After removal of 2 bases from V and 6 bases from J, the junction contained 4 bases not matched to a gene. The CDR3 runs 15 residues. Germline V gene lookup returns CDR1 GTSNPN and CDR2 SVGIG (reference sequence). This chain's CDR3 is CAWSKLAGGSGELFF. CDR3 nucleotides: TGTGCCTGGAGTAAGCTAGCGGGAGGGTCCGGGGAGCTGTTTTTT. The full variable domain, in which reference TRBV30 and TRBJ2-2 provide the parts outside the CDR3, is SQTIHQWPATLVQPVGSPLSLECTVEGTSNPNLYWYRQAAGRGLQLLFYSVGIGQISSEVPQNLSASRPQDRQFILSSKKLLLSDSGFYLCAWSKLAGGSGELFFGEGSRLTVL.

The chain links TRBV27 to TRBJ1-1; D not resolved. The ends were cut back, 4 bases at V and 1 base at J, with 7 bases in the middle. This CDR3 has 13 residues. Germline assignment: CDR1 MNHEY and CDR2 SMNVEV (reference sequence). This CDR3 is CASSYSGNTEAFF. The CDR3, as DNA: TGTGCCAGCAGTTACAGCGGGAACACTGAAGCTTTCTTT.

The CDR3 region has the DNA TGTGCCAGCAGCCTGGGACAGAATAGCAATCAGCCCCAGCATTTT. This gives the protein CASSLGQNSNQPQHF. The chain links TRBV3-1 (or the pseudogene TRBV3-2) to TRBJ1-5; 7 bases fit TRBD1. The CDR3 spans 15 residues. With 4 bases clipped from V and 0 bases from J, the junction kept 3 bases outside the gene matches. Germline CDR1 and CDR2: LGHDT and YNNKEL (reference sequence).

V gene TRBV30 combines with J gene TRBJ1-4; 9 positions agree with TRBD1. This CDR3 is built from 14 residues. Per germline, CDR1 GTSNPN and CDR2 SVGIG (reference sequence). The trim removed 6 bases at V and 3 bases at J, leaving 5 bases unmatched. The CDR3 reads CACSGTGSNEKLFF. The CDR3 bases are TGTGCCTGTTCGGGGACAGGGTCTAATGAAAAACTGTTTTTT.